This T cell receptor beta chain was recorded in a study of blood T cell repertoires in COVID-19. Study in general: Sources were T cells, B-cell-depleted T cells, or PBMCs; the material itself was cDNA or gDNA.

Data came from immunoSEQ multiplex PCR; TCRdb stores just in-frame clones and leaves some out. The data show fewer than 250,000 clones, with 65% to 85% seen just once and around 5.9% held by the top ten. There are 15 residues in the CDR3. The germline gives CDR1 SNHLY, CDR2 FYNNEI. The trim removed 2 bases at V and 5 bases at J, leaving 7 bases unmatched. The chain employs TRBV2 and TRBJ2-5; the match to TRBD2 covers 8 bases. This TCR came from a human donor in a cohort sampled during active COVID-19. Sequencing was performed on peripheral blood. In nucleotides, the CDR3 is TGTGCCAGCAGTGAAAACGGGGGGGCCTGGGAGACCCAGTACTTC. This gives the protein CASSENGGAWETQYF.